This T cell receptor (beta chain) emerged from a study of blood T cell repertoires in COVID-19 (dated by TCRdb to 2020 to 2021). Study-level background: The collaborator samples originated in the United States, Italy and Spain and spanned the acute and convalescent phases of COVID-19. The material from the prospective study consisted of cDNA or gDNA derived from T cells, B-cell-depleted T cells, or PBMCs. The dataset comprised deeply sampled blood TCRbeta repertoires from subjects exposed to, actively infected with, or recovered from COVID-19. The repertoires were made available in a free public database intended to serve as a resource for research on the immune response to SARS-CoV-2. The samples were drawn from the first 160 participants of the ongoing ImmuneRACE study and from 1,254 subjects provided by 6 global collaborators. The sample metadata nearly always contained a de-identified subject ID, COVID-19 status, age in years and sex. HLA class I and class II types, where available, came from metadata supplied by the sample provider rather than from assay-based typing.

In the case of this clone: Its antigen has not been determined. No much larger clone is present one base from it, and per-base qualities are unavailable.

Including cysteine and phenylalanine, the CDR3 has 16 amino acids. The sequence is cut down to CDR3 DNA, 48 bases in frame from base 1. For CDR1 and CDR2, the germline V gene lists KGHDR and SFDVKD. Trimming removed 9 bases from V and 6 bases from J, leaving 23 bases between the germline ends. Whole blood was collected in K2EDTA tubes by collaborating institutions according to the institutions' own protocols. For TCRbeta analysis, collaborator samples were shipped as frozen whole blood, as isolated PBMCs, or as DNA extracted from either sample type. TCRbeta CDR3 regions were amplified from genomic DNA using the immunoSEQ Assay, a bias-controlled multiplex PCR. On the study's bioinformatics: Within the assay, amplification of reference gene primers was used to estimate how many nucleated cells each sample contained. Sequence reads were collapsed and filtered to measure the absolute abundance of every unique TCRbeta CDR3 rearrangement. For each sample, productive Simpson clonality was calculated by taking the square root of Simpson's diversity index across productive rearrangements. The table was pulled from immuneACCESS by TCRdb, which kept in-frame rearrangements only. Such tables lose some clones; where checked, under half of the loss comes from unresolved V genes, and the rest has no known cause. D and trimming come from the DNA, and the V and J calls and clone size come from that table. This sample comprises some 150,000 clones, about 80% of them detected only once. The top ten clonotypes cover approximately 40% of the sample.

General conclusions and limits of the study: Clinical and demographic metadata were provided uncurated, with the amount varying by source and participant.

The chain couples TRBV24-1 to TRBJ1-5; perhaps TRBD1 is the D gene, with 5 bases matching. Source material: peripheral blood. This clonotype originated in a human donor in a cohort sampled during active COVID-19. CDR3 region: CATSPGAGRDGQPQHF. The bases are TGTGCCACCTCGCCCGGAGCGGGGCGGGACGGTCAGCCCCAGCATTTT.